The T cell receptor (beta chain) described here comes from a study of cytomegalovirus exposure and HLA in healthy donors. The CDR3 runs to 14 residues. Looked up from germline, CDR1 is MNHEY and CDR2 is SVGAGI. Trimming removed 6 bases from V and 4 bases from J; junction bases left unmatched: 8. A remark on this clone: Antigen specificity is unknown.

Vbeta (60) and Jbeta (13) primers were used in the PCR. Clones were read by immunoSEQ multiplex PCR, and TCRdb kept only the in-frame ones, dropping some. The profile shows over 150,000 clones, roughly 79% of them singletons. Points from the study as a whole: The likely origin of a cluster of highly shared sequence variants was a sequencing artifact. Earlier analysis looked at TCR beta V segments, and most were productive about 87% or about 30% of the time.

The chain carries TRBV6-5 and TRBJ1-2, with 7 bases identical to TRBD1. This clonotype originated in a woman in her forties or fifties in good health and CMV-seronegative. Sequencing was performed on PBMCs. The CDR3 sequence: CASRNPGGIYGYTF. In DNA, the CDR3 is TGTGCCAGCAGGAACCCAGGGGGGATCTATGGCTACACCTTC.